This record covers a single TCR beta chain. A junction end diverges from the germline sequence, so it may reflect a read error. This sample stems from a study of blood T cell repertoires in COVID-19. TCRdb keeps only in-frame clones here, not all; method: immunoSEQ multiplex PCR. Of about 200,000 clones listed, 86% are singletons. The study drew participants aged roughly 18 to 89 years from fewer than 30 US areas. The CDR3 is 11 residues long. Germline values: CDR1 MDHEN, CDR2 SYDVKM. This TCR was sampled from a woman in her thirties or forties with acute COVID-19. The V gene is TRBV28, the J gene TRBJ1-1; D remains ambiguous. Sequenced input: PBMCs or T cells enriched from blood (not recorded which). CDR3 in DNA: TGTGCCACCATACCCCTCGGGGATGGTCTCTTT. Protein sequence: CATIPLGDGLF.